The rows below give T cell receptor beta chains drawn from one sample of a study of CD8+CD57+ T cells in acquired aplastic anemia. MiXCR was run by TCRdb on the reads, yielding one entry per CDR3 protein. The repertoire consists of about 150,000 distinct CDR3 sequences, with over 50% occurring once and the leading ten covering approximately 12%. Sequenced input: sorted CD4+, CD8+, or CD8+CD57+ T cells (not recorded which) from PBMCs. All receptors derive from a human donor with aplastic anemia. The CDR3 runs from the conserved cysteine through the conserved F or W. The D gene is left open where the match is weak. Expanded clones are given a class, and other clones once, few, many or no size at all.

J | V | D | size | DNA | CDR3
TRBJ2-2 | TRBV7-8 | - | many | TGTGCCAGCAGCCTCCGGGACAACACCGGGGAGCTGTTTTTT | CASSLRDNTGELFF
TRBJ2-7 | TRBV10-1 | TRBD1 | - | TGCGCCAGCAGTGAGCGCCGGGACAGGGGTGGGGACGAGCAGTACTTC | CASSERRDRGGDEQYF
TRBJ1-1 | TRBV7-8 | - | few | TGTGCCAGCAGCCCCCGGGAAACGACTGAAGCTTTCTTT | CASSPRETTEAFF
TRBJ2-5 | TRBV4-3 | TRBD2 | many | TGCGCCAGCAGCCAGGGACTAGCGACGATAGAGACCCAGTACTTC | CASSQGLATIETQYF
TRBJ2-3 | TRBV19 | TRBD2 | - | TGTGCCAGTAGTATACGACTAGCGGGAGGTGCAGATACGCAGTATTTT | CASSIRLAGGADTQYF
TRBJ2-7 | TRBV2 | - | - | TGTGCCAGCAGTGACGGGGTCAACCATAACGAGCAGTACTTC | CASSDGVNHNEQYF
TRBJ1-1 | TRBV16 | - | many | TGTGCCAGCAGCCGGTACGTCGGTGAAGCTTTCTTT | CASSRYVGEAFF
TRBJ2-1 | TRBV20-1 | - | few | TGCAGTGCTAGCCGCCCCTACAATGAGCAGTTCTTC | CSASRPYNEQFF
TRBJ2-1 | TRBV20-1 | TRBD1 | - | TGCAGTGCTAGGGGGGACAGGGCCAATGAGCAGTTCTTC | CSARGDRANEQFF
TRBJ1-1 | TRBV19 | TRBD1 | few | TGTGCCAGTAGTGGGGGACAGTGGGCTGAAGCTTTCTTT | CASSGGQWAEAFF
TRBJ2-3 | TRBV15 | TRBD1 | - | TGTGCCACCATCGAGGGGACAGGGTCGGATACGCAGTATTTT | CATIEGTGSDTQYF
TRBJ2-3 | TRBV12-3/TRBV12-4 | TRBD2 | few | TGTGCCAGCAGTCCCCTCCCTAATACTAGCGGTGACAGCACAGATACGCAGTATTTT | CASSPLPNTSGDSTDTQYF
TRBJ2-3 | TRBV11-2 | TRBD2 | - | TGTGCCAGCAGCTTGGTTAGCGGGGGGGCAGATACGCAGTATTTT | CASSLVSGGADTQYF
TRBJ2-5 | TRBV19 | TRBD2 | - | TGTGCCAGTAGTTCCCTGGGACTAGCGGGGGGGATCCAAGAGACCCAGTACTTC | CASSSLGLAGGIQETQYF
TRBJ2-1 | TRBV2 | - | many | TGTGCCAGCAGTGAGACGCAGGGACTTAGGGATCAGCAGTTCTTC | CASSETQGLRDQQFF
TRBJ1-2 | TRBV2 | TRBD1 | - | TGTGCCAGCAGAGCCGGGACAGATGGCTACACCTTC | CASRAGTDGYTF
TRBJ1-6 | TRBV7-2 | - | many | TGTGCCAGCAGCTCCGGACTTTATAATTCACCCCTCCACTTT | CASSSGLYNSPLHF
TRBJ2-7 | TRBV10-3 | - | - | TGTGCCATCAGTGAGTTGGAGGCTGCAACGCAGTACTTC | CAISELEAATQYF
TRBJ2-1 | TRBV2 | TRBD2 | - | TGTGCCAGCAGTGGGAGCGGGGCTGAGCAGTTCTTC | CASSGSGAEQFF
TRBJ2-3 | TRBV5-8 | - | - | TGTGCCAGCAGCAGTCCCGATACGCAGTATTTT | CASSSPDTQYF
TRBJ2-2 | TRBV7-2 | TRBD2 | once | TGTGCCAGCAGCTTTGCTACTAGCGGGGCCACCGGGGAGCTGTTTTTT | CASSFATSGATGELFF
TRBJ1-1 | TRBV29-1 | - | - | TGCAGCGTCTCCGTGGCTCGAGACGCTTTCTTT | CSVSVARDAFF
TRBJ2-7 | TRBV25-1 | TRBD1 | - | TGTGCCAGCAGTTACTCCCGGAGACAGGGTCGGTACGAGCAGTACTTC | CASSYSRRQGRYEQYF
TRBJ1-3 | TRBV10-3 | - | - | TGTGCCATCAGTGAGTCGCTGACCCAATTAAACACCATATATTTT | CAISESLTQLNTIYF
TRBJ2-5 | TRBV4-2 | TRBD2 | - | TGTGCCAGCAACCCCGTCCCGGGACTAGCGGGAGGCCTGTTAGAGACCCAGTACTTC | CASNPVPGLAGGLLETQYF
TRBJ2-7 | TRBV5-6 | - | many | TGTGCCAGCAGCTTGAGTAAAGCCCGCTACGAGCAGTACTTC | CASSLSKARYEQYF
TRBJ2-2 | TRBV7-7 | TRBD1 | many | TGTGCCAGCAGCCCCGCCGGACAGGGAGTGACCGGGGAGCTGTTTTTT | CASSPAGQGVTGELFF
TRBJ2-7 | TRBV4-1 | - | once | TGCGCCAGCAGCCAAAGGGGGAATCTGGACGAGCAGTACTTC | CASSQRGNLDEQYF
TRBJ1-6 | TRBV7-3 | TRBD1 | - | TGTGCCAGCAGCTTCCCAGGGGGCGCGTCAAACTCACCCCTCCACTTT | CASSFPGGASNSPLHF
TRBJ1-3 | TRBV12-3/TRBV12-4 | TRBD1 | many | TGTGCCAGCAGAGGGGACAGCTCTGGAAACACCATATATTTT | CASRGDSSGNTIYF
TRBJ2-7 | TRBV19 | TRBD1 | few | TGTGCCAGTAGTGTCGGACAGGGGATATCCTACGAGCAGTACTTC | CASSVGQGISYEQYF
TRBJ2-5 | TRBV24-1 | - | few | TGTGCCACCAGTGACACCCGGACGTTACCCACCCAAGAGACCCAGTACTTC | CATSDTRTLPTQETQYF
TRBJ2-5 | TRBV7-3 | - | - | TGTGCCAGCAGCTTATGGTCGGGTGAGACCCAGTACTTC | CASSLWSGETQYF
TRBJ1-5 | TRBV12-3/TRBV12-4 | - | - | TGTGCCAGCAGTTTGTTTCTTCACAATCAGCCCCAGCATTTT | CASSLFLHNQPQHF
TRBJ1-4 | TRBV20-1 | TRBD1 | - | TGCAGTGCTGGACAGGGGAATGAAAAACTGTTTTTT | CSAGQGNEKLFF
TRBJ2-1 | TRBV2 | - | many | TGTGCCAGCAGTGAACTGTCGGGACCTGGACCCACCCGGGGCAATGAGCAGTTCTTC | CASSELSGPGPTRGNEQFF